Sequencing of this T cell receptor beta chain was carried out in a study of CD8 T cells in ankylosing spondylitis. Findings and limits, study-wide: Ankylosing spondylitis blood appeared to be characterized by a TCR beta motif of several highly homologous variants.

This clonotype was counted between two and nine times. Its antigen is as yet unknown. TCRdb fed the 5' RACE reads into MiXCR, producing one record per CDR3 protein. Of about 480,000 distinct CDR3 sequences in the sample, roughly 15% were seen once. This sequence originates from a male donor with ankylosing spondylitis. The sample was blood, either unsorted or a sorted T cell fraction (not recorded which).

CDR3 nucleotides: TGTGCCAGCAGTTCCGCAGGAAGGGGCTACACCTTC. Encoded protein: CASSSAGRGYTF. The rearrangement uses TRBV6-2 or TRBV6-3 and TRBJ1-2; D gene unclear. Germline V lookup: CDR1 MNHEY, CDR2 SVGEGT. There are 12 residues in the CDR3. Trimming took off 4 bases at V and 8 bases at J, with 11 bases between the two ends.